Here is one T cell receptor (beta chain) with its context. One junction end disagrees with the germline gene, perhaps due to a read error. TCR beta CDR3 sequences were amplified from RNA transcripts. The primer set for the first-round RT-PCR of the TCR CDR3 was HTBI. TCRdb re-derived calls from the multiplex PCR reads in MiXCR, one entry per CDR3 protein. The table includes hundreds of thousands of distinct CDR3 sequences, roughly 15% detected once. The data originate from a study of T cells in Graves' hyperthyroidism and ophthalmopathy. Orbital computed tomography, thyroid ultrasound, serum thyroxine and TRAb, and clinical symptoms together informed the diagnoses. Germline CDR1 LNHDA, CDR2 SQIVND (reference sequence). The length of the CDR3 is 14 residues.

The receptor's source is a woman aged 25-40 years with Graves' hyperthyroidism. The source material was blood. The V and J genes are TRBV19 and TRBJ2-1; D unclear. CDR3 in DNA: TGTGCTAGTAGTTCCCTGACATACTACAATGAGCAGTTCTTC. This codes for CASSSLTYYNEQFF.